The 21 T cell receptor beta chains listed next were all sequenced from one sample in a study of PD-1 blockade in classical Hodgkin lymphoma. Clones were read by immunoSEQ multiplex PCR, and TCRdb kept only the in-frame ones, dropping some. The repertoire has some 53,000 clones, roughly 86% of them found once; the top ten carry approximately 6.5%. Stated time point: cycle 4 day 1 (C4D1), after less than 7 weeks of nivolumab. All the patients suffered relapse after autologous stem cell transplantation, and brentuximab vedotin exposure differed. Sample: peripheral blood mononuclear cells (PBMCs), taken before the fourth cycle of nivolumab. These receptors were taken from a human donor with classical Hodgkin lymphoma.

The genes are TRBV10-3 and TRBJ1-5; possible D gene TRBD1, 6 bases. The CDR3 is made up of 15 amino acids. The V end lost 2 bases, the J end lost 3 bases, and 11 bases lay between the germline ends. In germline, CDR1 is ENHRY, CDR2 SYGVKD. The CDR3 sequence: CAISEDGQPNQPQHF. In nucleotides, the CDR3 is TGTGCCATCAGTGAGGACGGACAGCCCAATCAGCCCCAGCATTTT.

The chain couples TRBV5-1 to TRBJ2-1, with a weak D call TRBD1 (6 bases). Germline V gene data show CDR1 as SGHRS and CDR2 as YFSETQ. The ends were cut back, 0 bases at V and 0 bases at J, with 10 bases in the middle. There are 16 residues in the CDR3. The DNA for the CDR3 is TGCGCCAGCAGCTTGGGTGGGACAAGCTCCTACAATGAGCAGTTCTTC. Its protein is CASSLGGTSSYNEQFF.

The rearrangement joins TRBV6-1 to TRBJ1-6; perhaps TRBD1 as D (6 bases). This CDR3 is 18 amino acids long. CDR1 MNHNS and CDR2 SASEGT come from the germline V gene. The germline V and J ends were trimmed by 3 bases and 0 bases, with 15 bases remaining between them. The CDR3: CASSETGTLSSYNSPLHF. The DNA of the CDR3 is TGTGCCAGCAGTGAGACCGGGACACTTAGCTCCTATAATTCACCCCTCCACTTT.

The chain combines TRBV27 with TRBJ1-1; D might be TRBD1 (5 bases). Trimming took off 8 bases at V and 5 bases at J, with 21 bases between the two ends. This CDR3 has 15 amino acids. Looked up from germline, CDR1 is MNHEY and CDR2 is SMNVEV (reference sequence). The CDR3 DNA follows: TGTGCCAGCTCAGTTGGGGAGGGGCTTGGAACTGAAGCTTTCTTT. It yields the protein CASSVGEGLGTEAFF.

The V gene is TRBV4-2, the J gene TRBJ1-1; possible D gene TRBD1, 6 bases. The CDR3 is made up of 14 amino acids. The germline V and J ends were trimmed by 0 bases and 4 bases, with 9 bases remaining between them. Per germline, CDR1 LGHNA and CDR2 YNFKEQ. In DNA, the CDR3 is TGTGCCAGCAGCCAAGAGGCGGGGGCCACTGAAGCTTTCTTT. It is translated as CASSQEAGATEAFF.

Points on this clone: This likely stems from a read error, as it lies one base from a far larger clone. This CDR3 is CASSWGPSNEQYF. The CDR3, as DNA: TGCGCCAGCAGCTGGGGCCCTTCCAACGAGCAGTACTTC. The gene calls are TRBV5-1 and TRBJ2-7; D possibly corresponds to TRBD1 (5 bases). Germline V lookup: CDR1 SGHRS, CDR2 YFSETQ. The CDR3 length is 13 residues. V dropped 3 bases and J dropped 5 bases, with 12 bases sitting between them.

The chain recombines TRBV28 with TRBJ2-3; 8 nucleotides line up with TRBD2. V trimming: 6 bases; J trimming: 6 bases; junction bases outside the gene matches: 8. The CDR3 has 14 amino acids. Germline-derived CDR1 and CDR2 are MDHEN and SYDVKM. The CDR3 DNA reads TGTGCCAGCAGCTCTAGCGGGTGGGGGGATACGCAGTATTTT. It translates to CASSSSGWGDTQYF.

This clone was seen a few times. This chain uses TRBV9 with TRBJ2-3, with 7 bases lining up with TRBD1. In germline, CDR1 is SGDLS, CDR2 YYNGEE. The CDR3 has 15 residues. V lost 2 bases to trimming and J lost 2 bases; unmatched junction nucleotides: 5. For the CDR3, the DNA is TGTGCCAGCAGCGTTAGACAGGGAAACACAGATACGCAGTATTTT. Its translation is CASSVRQGNTDTQYF.

This clone showed up just once. V and J are TRBV29-1 and TRBJ2-3; D perhaps matches TRBD2 (6 bases). Germline loops: CDR1 SQVTM, CDR2 ANQGSEA. The CDR3 spans 15 residues. Trimming took 4 bases from V and 3 from J, leaving 17 bases between them. CDR3 amino acids: CSVGRNLALTDTQYF. The CDR3 DNA is TGCAGCGTTGGTCGTAACCTAGCGTTGACAGATACGCAGTATTTT.

V is TRBV9 and J is TRBJ2-3, with D possibly being TRBD1 (6 bases). Germline assignment: CDR1 SGDLS and CDR2 YYNGEE. V was clipped by 6 bases and J by 3 bases, with 17 bases between them. CDR3 size: 15 residues. CDR3 in DNA: TGTGCCAGCAACCGTCCAGGGGTGTCGACAGATACGCAGTATTTT. This encodes CASNRPGVSTDTQYF.

This rearrangement joins TRBV28 to TRBJ2-5, with TRBD2 matching 10 bases. This CDR3 contains 15 residues. V lost 7 bases and J lost 2; bases outside the gene matches: 7. Germline values: CDR1 MDHEN, CDR2 SYDVKM. CDR3: CASNESGREQETQYF. CDR3 nucleotides: TGTGCCAGCAATGAAAGCGGGAGGGAACAAGAGACCCAGTACTTC. Together with reference TRBV28 and TRBJ2-5, the CDR3 gives the full variable domain: DVKVTQSSRYLVKRTGEKVFLECVQDMDHENMFWYRQDPGLGLRLIYFSYDVKMKEKGDIPEGYSVSREKKERFSLILESASTNQTSMYLCASNESGREQETQYFGPGTRLLVL.

V gene TRBV5-5 combines with J gene TRBJ2-7, with 9 bases lining up with TRBD1. CDR1 is SGHKS and CDR2 is YYEKEE in the germline V gene (reference sequence). Trimming at V came to 0 bases and at J to 6 bases, leaving 7 bases not matched to a gene. CDR3 length: 15 amino acids. The CDR3 protein is CASSLAGQGYSEQYF. The CDR3 coding sequence is TGTGCCAGCAGCTTGGCAGGACAGGGGTACAGCGAGCAGTACTTC.

The V and J genes are TRBV27 and TRBJ2-4; TRBD1 is a possible D gene (6 bases). The ends were cut back, 4 bases at V and 0 bases at J, with 13 bases in the middle. The CDR3 sequence is 16 residues long. Germline lookup yields CDR1 MNHEY and CDR2 SMNVEV (reference sequence). The CDR3 coding sequence is TGTGCCAGCAGTTCAGGACAGCGCCTAGCCAAAAACATTCAGTACTTC. It specifies CASSSGQRLAKNIQYF.

The chain is built from TRBV6-6 and TRBJ2-2, with D maybe TRBD1 (6 bases). Germline CDR1 reads MNHNY; CDR2 reads SVGAGI (reference sequence). V dropped 10 bases and J dropped 5 bases, with 11 bases sitting between them. The CDR3 is made up of 12 amino acids. This CDR3 is CATKGVTGELFF. DNA for the CDR3: TGTGCCACCAAGGGGGTAACCGGGGAGCTGTTTTTT.

DNA for the CDR3: TGTGCCAGCAGCACCCTAGCGGGCCTGGACTACGAGCAGTACTTC. This encodes CASSTLAGLDYEQYF. V usage is TRBV5-5 and J usage is TRBJ2-7; 8 positions agree with TRBD2. The CDR3 sequence is 15 residues long. The junction had 9 bases not matched to a gene; V was cut back by 4 bases and J by 3 bases. The germline V gene has CDR1 SGHKS and CDR2 YYEKEE (reference sequence).

The chain is built from TRBV7-7 and TRBJ2-1; TRBD2 matches 9 bases. J lost 7 bases, V lost 1 base, and 11 bases had no gene match. Germline assignment: CDR1 SSHAT and CDR2 FNYEAQ (reference sequence). The CDR3 is made up of 17 amino acids. CDR3 residues: CASSLGRGLAGKNEQFF. CDR3 coding DNA: TGTGCCAGCAGCTTAGGTCGAGGGCTAGCGGGAAAGAATGAGCAGTTCTTC.

V and J are TRBV27 and TRBJ2-2; tentative D call: TRBD1 (6 bases). The CDR3 is made up of 16 amino acids. The V end was cut by 7 bases, the J end by 2 bases, with 17 bases between. The germline V gene has CDR1 MNHEY and CDR2 SMNVEV (reference sequence). CDR3 bases: TGTGCCAGCACGCTCTCCGGGACACTCAACACCGGGGAGCTGTTTTTT. Its translation is CASTLSGTLNTGELFF.

The genes are TRBV7-8 and TRBJ2-5; no clear D. There are 13 residues in the CDR3. Trimming removed 3 bases from V and 2 bases from J, with 7 bases in between. CDR1 SGHVS and CDR2 FQNEAQ come from the germline V gene. In nucleotides, the CDR3 is TGTGCCAGCAGCTTGCGCCCTCAAGAGACCCAGTACTTC. Amino acid sequence: CASSLRPQETQYF.

To note about this clone: Other nucleotide sequences from this sample produce the same CDR3. The chain combines TRBV18 with TRBJ1-1; possible D gene TRBD1, 6 bases. Per germline, CDR1 KGHSH and CDR2 LQKENI. Deletions cut 3 bases from V and 0 bases from J, with 8 bases between. The CDR3 covers 14 residues. The CDR3 region is CASSPDRMNTEAFF. CDR3 bases: TGTGCCAGCTCACCTGACAGGATGAACACTGAAGCTTTCTTT.

The V call is TRBV27, the J call TRBJ2-1; 12 nucleotides agree with TRBD2. CDR1 and CDR2 (germline): MNHEY, SMNVEV (reference sequence). J lost 5 bases, V lost 6 bases, and 2 bases had no gene match. The CDR3 consists of 14 residues. The CDR3 DNA sequence: TGTGCCAGCAGCGGACTAGCGGGAAACAATGAGCAGTTCTTC. Its protein is CASSGLAGNNEQFF.

V is TRBV4-1 and J is TRBJ2-4; either TRBD1 or TRBD2 may supply D (5 bases each). Per the germline V gene, CDR1 is MGHRA and CDR2 is YSYEKL. V dropped 1 base and J dropped 5 bases, with 12 bases sitting between them. The CDR3 contains 15 residues. The CDR3, as DNA: TGCGCCAGCAGCCAAGTATCCGGGGCGGAAAACATTCAGTACTTC. Amino acids: CASSQVSGAENIQYF.